Presented here are 26 T cell receptor beta chains from one specimen sequenced in a study of CD4+ T cells in melanoma. Assay used: immunoSEQ multiplex PCR; TCRdb lists only in-frame clones, some missing. Here the sample spans some 5,800 clones, 55% to 75% being singletons. The specimen was cells from a culture (not recorded whether cultured in vitro). The source is a human donor with melanoma.

This chain uses TRBV10-3 with TRBJ2-1; D gene unclear. The CDR3 is 14 amino acids. Per the germline V gene, CDR1 is ENHRY and CDR2 is SYGVKD. The germline V and J ends were trimmed by 6 bases and 5 bases, with 14 bases remaining between them. Here the CDR3 reads CAISDPPTHNEQFF. In nucleotides, the CDR3 is TGTGCCATCAGCGACCCCCCAACTCACAATGAGCAGTTCTTC.

This chain connects TRBV7-3 to TRBJ1-1; possible D gene TRBD1, 5 bases. Looked up from germline, CDR1 is SGHTA and CDR2 is FQGTGA. V was pared by 5 bases and J by 5 bases, with 12 bases between. CDR3 length: 13 amino acids. The CDR3 here is CASSATTVTEAFF. The CDR3, as DNA: TGTGCCAGCAGCGCGACGACAGTTACTGAAGCTTTCTTT.

This chain connects TRBV29-1 to TRBJ1-3; D is undetermined. Trimming stripped 6 bases from V and 0 bases from J, with 9 bases between. The germline V gene encodes CDR1 SQVTM and CDR2 ANQGSEA. This CDR3 has 13 residues. The CDR3 is CSVTQSSGNTIYF. For the CDR3, the DNA is TGCAGCGTAACACAGAGCTCTGGAAACACCATATATTTT.

Relative to its sample, this clone is large. CDR3 sequence (DNA): TGTGCCAGCAGTTTCACAGGGGCCGAGCAGTACTTC. Its protein is CASSFTGAEQYF. The chain combines TRBV27 with TRBJ2-7; TRBD1 aligns across 7 bases. With 3 bases clipped from V and 6 bases from J, the junction kept 2 bases outside the gene matches. The germline V gene has CDR1 MNHEY and CDR2 SMNVEV (reference sequence). The CDR3 extends over 12 amino acids.

This rearrangement joins TRBV28 to TRBJ1-1; TRBD1 might be the D (5 bases). The CDR3 consists of 20 residues. Trimming took off 4 bases at V and 2 bases at J, with 29 bases between the two ends. Germline values: CDR1 MDHEN, CDR2 SYDVKM. DNA for the CDR3: TGTGCCAGCAGTTCCGCGGAATACTGGGGGTTCGGTATTGAAAACACTGAAGCTTTCTTT. It yields the protein CASSSAEYWGFGIENTEAFF.

The chain is built from TRBV6-6 and TRBJ1-6; 10 nucleotides match TRBD1. Unmatched junction bases numbered 7, after V lost 6 bases and J lost 8 bases. Germline V gene data show CDR1 as MNHNY and CDR2 as SVGAGI (reference sequence). The CDR3 totals 15 residues. The CDR3 DNA reads TGTGCCAGCAGCTACGGGACAGGGGCTCATTCACCCCTCCACTTT. This gives the protein CASSYGTGAHSPLHF.

The chain uses TRBV30 and TRBJ2-7; D remains unclear. V was clipped by 0 bases and J by 8 bases, with 11 bases between them. Germline values: CDR1 GTSNPN, CDR2 SVGIG (reference sequence). The CDR3 loop spans 12 amino acids. The CDR3 is CAWSVSRLQQYF. CDR3 nucleotide sequence: TGTGCCTGGAGTGTTTCCAGACTTCAGCAGTACTTC.

The J gene is TRBJ1-4, the V gene TRBV5-4; D remains unclear. Trimming left V 2 bases short and J 3 bases short, with 17 bases between. The CDR3 covers 17 residues. From germline, CDR1 is SGHNT and CDR2 YYREEE (reference sequence). Here the CDR3 DNA reads TGTGCCAGCAGCTTTAATCCCAGCCTAACCCCTAATGAAAAACTGTTTTTT. It specifies CASSFNPSLTPNEKLFF.

Here the CDR3 reads CASSQEAYNEQFF. The CDR3 DNA reads TGTGCCAGCAGCCAAGAGGCTTACAATGAGCAGTTCTTC. This sequence joins TRBV4-2 and TRBJ2-1; the D is unclear. V was pared by 0 bases and J by 4 bases, with 4 bases between. In germline, CDR1 is LGHNA, CDR2 YNFKEQ. The CDR3 length is 13 residues.

The rearrangement links TRBV28 to TRBJ1-2, with D hard to call. The V end lost 2 bases, the J end lost 3 bases, and 10 bases lay between the germline ends. Germline assignment: CDR1 MDHEN and CDR2 SYDVKM. The CDR3 totals 14 residues. DNA of the CDR3: TGTGCCAGCAGTTTACCGGGGAGGGACTATGGCTACACCTTC. It is translated as CASSLPGRDYGYTF.

The chain links TRBV5-1 to TRBJ2-7; D is possibly TRBD2 (5 bases). The V gene lost 7 bases and the J gene lost 1 base, with 18 bases spanning the gap. Germline V lookup: CDR1 SGHRS, CDR2 YFSETQ. The CDR3 has 15 residues. CDR3 loop: CASRLQPAESYEQYF. CDR3 DNA: TGCGCCAGCCGTCTTCAGCCAGCGGAATCCTACGAGCAGTACTTC.

This clone has just a few counts. The CDR3 reads CASSLKSYEQYF. The CDR3 DNA reads as TGTGCCAGCAGCTTGAAATCCTACGAGCAGTACTTC. The chain uses TRBV5-5 and TRBJ2-7; D not resolved. The ends were cut back, 1 base at V and 1 base at J, with 3 bases in the middle. CDR3 length: 12 amino acids. Germline V lookup: CDR1 SGHKS, CDR2 YYEKEE (reference sequence).

The rearrangement uses TRBV7-9 and TRBJ1-5, with unresolved D. Trimming shortened V by 7 bases and J by 4 bases, and 8 bases separated the two germline ends. There are 12 residues in the CDR3. Germline assignment: CDR1 SEHNR and CDR2 FQNEAQ (reference sequence). The CDR3 region has the DNA TGTGCCAGCACTCAAGGTAATCAGCCCCAGCATTTT. It yields the protein CASTQGNQPQHF. The entire variable domain, with the rest obtained from reference TRBV7-9 and TRBJ1-5, is as follows: DTGVSQNPRHKITKRGQNVTFRCDPISEHNRLYWYRQTLGQGPEFLTYFQNEAQLEKSRLLSDRFSAERPKGSFSTLEIQRTEQGDSAMYLCASTQGNQPQHFGDGTRLSIL.

There are a few counts of this clone. The chain is built from TRBV19 and TRBJ1-5, with a possible D match to TRBD1 (6 bases). The germline V gene encodes CDR1 LNHDA and CDR2 SQIVND (reference sequence). With 5 bases removed from V and 2 bases from J, the gap between germline ends came to 13 bases. CDR3 length equals 15 residues. Here the CDR3 DNA reads TGTGCCAGTAGTTGGCAGGGGAGTGGCAATCAGCCCCAGCATTTT. Protein product: CASSWQGSGNQPQHF.

The chain uses TRBV7-9 and TRBJ2-1; unclear D gene. CDR1 and CDR2 from the germline V gene are SEHNR and FQNEAQ (reference sequence). Trimming took 2 bases from V and 3 from J, leaving 5 bases between them. The CDR3 is 13 residues long. The CDR3 DNA reads as TGTGCCAGCAGCTTAAACAACTACAATGAGCAGTTCTTC. Amino acids: CASSLNNYNEQFF.

The rearrangement links TRBV15 to TRBJ2-1; maybe TRBD1 (6 bases). V lost 4 bases and J 7 bases, leaving 23 bases between the germline ends. CDR1 is LNHNV, CDR2 YYDKDF, per germline (reference sequence). The CDR3 consists of 17 residues. The CDR3 DNA reads as TGTGCCACCAGCATCGTTCGAATGGGGGCGAGTAAAAATGAGCAGTTCTTC. It yields the protein CATSIVRMGASKNEQFF.

This clone was observed a handful of times. This chain connects TRBV28 to TRBJ1-3; no firm D call. The CDR3 sequence is 12 residues long. Looked up from germline, CDR1 is MDHEN and CDR2 is SYDVKM. The V end was cut by 2 bases, the J end by 4 bases, with 3 bases between. The CDR3 DNA reads as TGTGCCAGCAGTTTAGAGGGAAACACCATATATTTT. It codes for CASSLEGNTIYF.

The rearrangement links TRBV29-1 to TRBJ2-2, with D tentatively TRBD1 (6 bases). The germline V and J ends were trimmed by 5 bases and 1 base, with 11 bases remaining between them. CDR3 length: 14 residues. CDR1 is SQVTM and CDR2 is ANQGSEA in the germline V gene. CDR3: CSVSGTLNTGELFF. CDR3 coding DNA: TGCAGCGTTTCCGGGACATTGAACACCGGGGAGCTGTTTTTT.

The V gene is TRBV4-3, the J gene TRBJ1-5; D gene ambiguous. With 0 bases removed from V and 7 bases from J, the gap between germline ends came to 7 bases. This CDR3 spans 13 amino acids. Germline CDR1 and CDR2: LGHNA and YSLEER. The CDR3 reads CASSQEQTQPQHF. The CDR3 region has the DNA TGCGCCAGCAGCCAAGAACAAACCCAGCCCCAGCATTTT.

By its share, this clone is medium-sized (0.01 to 0.1%). The J gene is TRBJ1-2, the V gene TRBV5-1, with TRBD1 matching over 8 bases. The length of the CDR3 is 16 residues. Germline-derived CDR1 and CDR2 are SGHRS and YFSETQ. With 0 bases clipped from V and 4 bases from J, the junction kept 8 bases outside the gene matches. The CDR3 spells CASSLAKAGGFYGYTF. The CDR3 nucleotides read TGCGCCAGCAGCTTGGCCAAGGCAGGGGGCTTCTATGGCTACACCTTC.

CDR3 DNA sequence: TGTGCCACCCGACAGGTGTATGGCTACACCTTC. It codes for CATRQVYGYTF. The genes are TRBV11-2 and TRBJ1-2; D is possibly TRBD1 (6 bases). Trimming pared 10 bases from V and 5 bases from J, leaving 11 bases between. The CDR3 contains 11 residues. CDR1 is SGHAT and CDR2 is FQNNGV in the germline V gene.

This clone was picked up a small number of times. The chain employs TRBV27 and TRBJ1-2; a possible D gene is TRBD1 (6 bases). The CDR3 has 11 amino acids. The V end lost 11 bases, the J end lost 14 bases, and 21 bases lay between the germline ends. Germline lookup yields CDR1 MNHEY and CDR2 SMNVEV (reference sequence). The CDR3 coding sequence is TGTGCCGCGGGGGGGGCAGGTCGAGAAACCTTC. Translation: CAAGGAGRETF.

The V and J genes are TRBV19 and TRBJ2-3; D call uncertain. Germline V gene lookup returns CDR1 LNHDA and CDR2 SQIVND (reference sequence). The CDR3 runs to 13 residues. Between the trimmed V and J ends, which lost 11 bases and 2 bases, there was a span of 14 bases. The CDR3 DNA sequence: TGTGCCGGCAGCGCGAGTCCCACAGATACGCAGTATTTT. This sequence encodes CAGSASPTDTQYF.

The chain has TRBV7-6 and TRBJ2-5; D might be TRBD2 (5 bases). Per germline, CDR1 SGHVS and CDR2 FNYEAQ. V lost 3 bases to trimming and J lost 1 base, with 21 bases between them. The CDR3 has 18 residues. CDR3 in DNA: TGTGCCAGCAGCTTTAGATTGACTGGGAGCGATTCCCAAGAGACCCAGTACTTC. This encodes CASSFRLTGSDSQETQYF.

This clone appeared a few times. V is TRBV5-4 and J is TRBJ2-7, with a weak D call TRBD1 (6 bases). V was clipped by 5 bases and J by 4 bases, with 16 bases between them. From germline, CDR1 is SGHNT and CDR2 YYREEE (reference sequence). This CDR3 is built from 14 residues. The CDR3 is CASSPGTSLYEQYF. The CDR3 DNA reads as TGTGCCAGCAGTCCCGGGACAAGTCTTTACGAGCAGTACTTC.

The V gene is TRBV27, the J gene TRBJ2-3; D uncertain. Germline V gene sequence: CDR1 MNHEY, CDR2 SMNVEV (reference sequence). V was trimmed by 4 bases and J by 0 bases, leaving 11 bases between them. There are 15 residues in the CDR3. The CDR3 DNA reads as TGTGCCAGCAGTTCGTTGACCCTTAGCACAGATACGCAGTATTTT. Translation: CASSSLTLSTDTQYF.